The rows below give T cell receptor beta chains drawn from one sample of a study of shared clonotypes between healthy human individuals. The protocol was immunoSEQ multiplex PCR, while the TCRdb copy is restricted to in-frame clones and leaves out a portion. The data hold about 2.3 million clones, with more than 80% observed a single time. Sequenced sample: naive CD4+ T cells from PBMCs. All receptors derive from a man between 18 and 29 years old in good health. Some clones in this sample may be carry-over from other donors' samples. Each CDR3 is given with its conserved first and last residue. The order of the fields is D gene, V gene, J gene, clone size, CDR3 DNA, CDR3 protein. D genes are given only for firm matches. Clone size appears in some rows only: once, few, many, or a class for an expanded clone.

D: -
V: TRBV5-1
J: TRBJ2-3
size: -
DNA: TGCGCCAGCAGCTCACAGGGTACAGGAGATACGCAGTATTTT
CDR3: CASSSQGTGDTQYF

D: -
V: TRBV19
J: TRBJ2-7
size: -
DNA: TGTGCCAGTGCTCCCCGGGGAAACACAGAAGAGCAGTACTTC
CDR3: CASAPRGNTEEQYF

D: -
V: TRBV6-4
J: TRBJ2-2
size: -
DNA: TGTGCCAGCAGTCACGGATGGAGGTCCGGGGAGCTGTTTTTT
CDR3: CASSHGWRSGELFF

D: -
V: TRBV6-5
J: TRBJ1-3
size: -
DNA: TGTGCCAGCAGTTATATCTCTGGAAACACCATATATTTT
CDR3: CASSYISGNTIYF

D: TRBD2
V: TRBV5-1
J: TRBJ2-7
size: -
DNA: TGCGCCAGCAGTGCCGGGACTAGCGGGAGGTTCGACGAGCAGTACTTC
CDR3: CASSAGTSGRFDEQYF

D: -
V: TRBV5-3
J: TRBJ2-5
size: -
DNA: TGTGCCAGAGGGAGGCTGCTCCAGGGTAGTCAAGAGACCCAGTACTTC
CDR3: CARGRLLQGSQETQYF

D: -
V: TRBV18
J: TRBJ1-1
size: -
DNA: TGTGCCAGCTCACCACCAGCAAGGCAAAACACTGAAGCTTTCTTT
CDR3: CASSPPARQNTEAFF

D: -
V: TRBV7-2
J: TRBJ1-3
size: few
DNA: TGTGCCAGCAGCTCCACCTCTGGAAACACCATATATTTT
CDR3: CASSSTSGNTIYF

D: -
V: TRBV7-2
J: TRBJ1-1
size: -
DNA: TGTGCCAGCAGCTGGGACGGGTGGGGCACTGAAGCTTTCTTT
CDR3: CASSWDGWGTEAFF

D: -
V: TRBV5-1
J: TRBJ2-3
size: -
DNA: TGCGCCAGCAGCCCGGGGACCGTATACACAGATACGCAGTATTTT
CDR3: CASSPGTVYTDTQYF

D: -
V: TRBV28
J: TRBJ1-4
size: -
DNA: TGTGCCAGCAGTGGGAGGGGCGGGAATGAAAAACTGTTTTTT
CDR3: CASSGRGGNEKLFF

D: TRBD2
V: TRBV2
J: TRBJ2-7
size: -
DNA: TGTGCCAGCAGTGGGACTAGCGGGAGGGTTTCGCACTTC
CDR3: CASSGTSGRVSHF

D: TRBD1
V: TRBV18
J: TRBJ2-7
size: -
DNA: TGTGCCAGCTCAGAACAGGGGGTGAGGTACGAGCAGTACTTC
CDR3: CASSEQGVRYEQYF

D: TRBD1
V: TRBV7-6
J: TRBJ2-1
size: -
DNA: TGTGCCAGCAGCATCGGACAGGGGGGGTACAATGAGCAGTTCTTC
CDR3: CASSIGQGGYNEQFF

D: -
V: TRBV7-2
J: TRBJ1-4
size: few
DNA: TGTGCCAGCAGCTTTAACAGAGCAACTAATGAAAAACTGTTTTTT
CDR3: CASSFNRATNEKLFF

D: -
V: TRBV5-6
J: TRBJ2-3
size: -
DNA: TGTGCCAGCAGCTTGAAACCGGGGCGAAACGAAGATACGCAGTATTTT
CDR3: CASSLKPGRNEDTQYF

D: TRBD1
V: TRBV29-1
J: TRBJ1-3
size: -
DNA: TGCAGCGTGGGGACAGGGGTTTCTGGAAACACCATATATTTT
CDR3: CSVGTGVSGNTIYF

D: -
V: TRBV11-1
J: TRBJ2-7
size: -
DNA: TGTGCCAGTACTCTAACAGGGACCTACGAGCAGTACTTC
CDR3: CASTLTGTYEQYF

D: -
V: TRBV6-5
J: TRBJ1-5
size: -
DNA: TGTGCCAGCAGTATCCGGAGCAATCAGCCCCAGCATTTT
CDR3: CASSIRSNQPQHF

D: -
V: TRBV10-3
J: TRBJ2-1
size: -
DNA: TGTGCCATCAGTGATTCCACGGCCTACAATGAGCAGTTCTTC
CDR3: CAISDSTAYNEQFF

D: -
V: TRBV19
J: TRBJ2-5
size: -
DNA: TGTGCCAGTAGTATCACCCTTACAGTCCAAGAGACCCAGTACTTC
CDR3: CASSITLTVQETQYF

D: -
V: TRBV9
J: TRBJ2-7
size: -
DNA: TGTGCCAGCAGCGTAGTTTCGGGCTCCTACGAGCAGTACTTC
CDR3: CASSVVSGSYEQYF

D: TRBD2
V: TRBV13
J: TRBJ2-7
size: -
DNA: TGTGCCAGCAGCTTTAGCGGGGGTCGGCCCTACGAGCAGTACTTC
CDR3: CASSFSGGRPYEQYF

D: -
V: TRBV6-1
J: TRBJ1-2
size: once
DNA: TGTGCCAGCAGTGAAGGGGTGTGGGTAATGGCTAACTATGGCTACACCTTC
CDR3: CASSEGVWVMANYGYTF

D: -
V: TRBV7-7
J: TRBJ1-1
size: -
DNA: TGTGCCAGCAGCCCCAGACACGGGTCGAACACTGAAGCTTTCTTT
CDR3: CASSPRHGSNTEAFF

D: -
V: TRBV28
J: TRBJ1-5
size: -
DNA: TGTGCCAGCAGTTTCCAGGGGCCTCAGCCCCAGCATTTT
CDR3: CASSFQGPQPQHF

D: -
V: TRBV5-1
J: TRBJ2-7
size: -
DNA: TGCGCCAGCAGCGGGACATCCCCCTACGAGCAGTACTTC
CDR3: CASSGTSPYEQYF

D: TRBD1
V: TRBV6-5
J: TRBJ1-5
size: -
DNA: TGTGCCAGCAGCCGACAGGGAACGGAGCCCCAGCATTTT
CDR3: CASSRQGTEPQHF

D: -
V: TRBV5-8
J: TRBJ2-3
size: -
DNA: TGTGCCCGAGGTGATGGCCGAATTACAGATACGCAGTATTTT
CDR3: CARGDGRITDTQYF

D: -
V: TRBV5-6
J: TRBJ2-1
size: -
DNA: TGTGCCAGCAGCTTGATAGCGGAGCCCTACAATGAGCAGTTCTTC
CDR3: CASSLIAEPYNEQFF

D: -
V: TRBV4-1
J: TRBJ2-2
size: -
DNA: TGCGCCAGCAGCCAAGGAACATACACCGGGGAGCTGTTTTTT
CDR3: CASSQGTYTGELFF

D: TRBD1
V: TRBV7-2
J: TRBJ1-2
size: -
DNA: TGTGCCAGCGGACAGGGACTCTATGGCTACACCTTC
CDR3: CASGQGLYGYTF

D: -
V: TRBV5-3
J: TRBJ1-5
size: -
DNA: TGTGCCAGAAGCAGAAACCGGACAGGCAATCAGCCCCAGCATTTT
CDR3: CARSRNRTGNQPQHF

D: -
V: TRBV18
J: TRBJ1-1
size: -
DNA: TGTGCCAGCTCACAGGGGGGGACTTCGGGCACTGAAGCTTTCTTT
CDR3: CASSQGGTSGTEAFF

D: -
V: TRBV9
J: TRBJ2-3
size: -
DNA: TGTGCCAGCAGCGTCCCAGGGATCGGAGGCACAGATACGCAGTATTTT
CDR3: CASSVPGIGGTDTQYF

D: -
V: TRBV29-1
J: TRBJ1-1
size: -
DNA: TGCAGCGTTGCAAGGGTTCTAGGGAACACTGAAGCTTTCTTT
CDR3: CSVARVLGNTEAFF

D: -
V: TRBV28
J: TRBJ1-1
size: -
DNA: TGTGCCAGCAGTTTATTAAAGTTAAAGAACACTGAAGCTTTCTTT
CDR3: CASSLLKLKNTEAFF

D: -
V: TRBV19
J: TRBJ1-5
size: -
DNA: TGTGCCAGTAGTCCCCTATTTAACAATCAGCCCCAGCATTTT
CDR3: CASSPLFNNQPQHF

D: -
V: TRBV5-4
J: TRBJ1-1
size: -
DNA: TGTGCCAGCAGCTTTCGGCAAGCCGGGAACACTGAAGCTTTCTTT
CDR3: CASSFRQAGNTEAFF

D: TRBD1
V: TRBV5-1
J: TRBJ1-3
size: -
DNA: TGCGCCAGCAGCGTCGGGACAGGTGGAAACACCATATATTTT
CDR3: CASSVGTGGNTIYF

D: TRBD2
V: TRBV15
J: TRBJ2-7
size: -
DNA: TGTGCCACCAGCAGGAGCGGGACGGAGCAGTACTTC
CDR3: CATSRSGTEQYF

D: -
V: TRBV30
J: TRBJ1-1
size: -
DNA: TGTGCCTGGAGCAATTGGGTAGAAGCTTTCTTT
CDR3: CAWSNWVEAFF

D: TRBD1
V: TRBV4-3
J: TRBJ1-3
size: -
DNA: TGCGCCAGCAGCCAAGAGGGGGGGACAGGTGGAAACACCATATATTTT
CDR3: CASSQEGGTGGNTIYF

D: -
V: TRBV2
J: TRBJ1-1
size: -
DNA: TGTGCCAGCAGTAGTGAGATATTGAACACTGAAGCTTTCTTT
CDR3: CASSSEILNTEAFF

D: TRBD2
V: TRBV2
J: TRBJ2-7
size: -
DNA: TGTGCCAGCAGTTCTAGCGGGAGGGCCGAGGAGCAGTACTTC
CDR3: CASSSSGRAEEQYF

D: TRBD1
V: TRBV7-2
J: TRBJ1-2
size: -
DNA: TGTGCCAGCAGCTTAGGGGGACAGGCTTCTAACTATGGCTACACCTTC
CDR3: CASSLGGQASNYGYTF

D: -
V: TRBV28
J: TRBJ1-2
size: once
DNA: TGTGCCAGCAGCGCATCACCCTTGTTGGTTGGCTACACCTTC
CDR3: CASSASPLLVGYTF

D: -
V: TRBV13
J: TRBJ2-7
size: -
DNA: TGTGCCAGCAGCTTAATGGCCAGGCGCTTTTCAACCTACGAGCAGTACTTC
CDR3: CASSLMARRFSTYEQYF

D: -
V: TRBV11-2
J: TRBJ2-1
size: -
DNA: TGTGCCAGCAGCCCCGACATCTACAATGAGCAGTTCTTC
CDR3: CASSPDIYNEQFF

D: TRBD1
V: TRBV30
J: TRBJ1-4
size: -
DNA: TGTGCCTGGAGTGTGAGGCAGGGGGCGCATGAAAAACTGTTTTTT
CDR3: CAWSVRQGAHEKLFF

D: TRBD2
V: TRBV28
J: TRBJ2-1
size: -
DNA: TGTGCCAGCAGGACTAGCGGGAGTTATAATAGGAATGAGCAGTTCTTC
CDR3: CASRTSGSYNRNEQFF

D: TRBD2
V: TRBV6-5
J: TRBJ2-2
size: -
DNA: TGTGCCAGCAGTTACTCGACCAGGGAGGGCGGGGAGCTGTTTTTT
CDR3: CASSYSTREGGELFF

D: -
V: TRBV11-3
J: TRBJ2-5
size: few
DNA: TGTGCCAGCAGCCTCGGTGGGCCCCCCCAGTACTTC
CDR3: CASSLGGPPQYF